This entry features one T cell receptor beta chain sequence. Its antigen is not known. The sample originates from a study of T cell responses to AZD1222 COVID-19 vaccine. Clones were sequenced by immunoSEQ multiplex PCR, and TCRdb holds only the in-frame ones, with some missing. The sample includes about 94,000 clones, 88% of them seen just once. Looked up from germline, CDR1 is MNHEY and CDR2 is SMNVEV (reference sequence). The CDR3 is made up of 12 amino acids. Trimming left V 2 bases short and J 6 bases short, with 8 bases between. General study results and limits: Donors, mostly white British, included more females; clonal diversity was possibly underestimated. Baseline serology detected seropositivity in only five to seven AZD1222 recipients. The reported proportion of spike-specific TCRs targeting unmutated variant regions was nearly half.

Source: peripheral blood, taken 28 days after the second AZD1222 dose. The gene calls are TRBV27 and TRBJ2-7, with D possibly being TRBD2 (5 bases). The sequence was obtained from an adult who received the AZD1222 COVID-19 vaccine. The CDR3 region is CASSLEGSEQYF. The CDR3 DNA is TGTGCCAGCAGTTTAGAGGGCAGCGAGCAGTACTTC.